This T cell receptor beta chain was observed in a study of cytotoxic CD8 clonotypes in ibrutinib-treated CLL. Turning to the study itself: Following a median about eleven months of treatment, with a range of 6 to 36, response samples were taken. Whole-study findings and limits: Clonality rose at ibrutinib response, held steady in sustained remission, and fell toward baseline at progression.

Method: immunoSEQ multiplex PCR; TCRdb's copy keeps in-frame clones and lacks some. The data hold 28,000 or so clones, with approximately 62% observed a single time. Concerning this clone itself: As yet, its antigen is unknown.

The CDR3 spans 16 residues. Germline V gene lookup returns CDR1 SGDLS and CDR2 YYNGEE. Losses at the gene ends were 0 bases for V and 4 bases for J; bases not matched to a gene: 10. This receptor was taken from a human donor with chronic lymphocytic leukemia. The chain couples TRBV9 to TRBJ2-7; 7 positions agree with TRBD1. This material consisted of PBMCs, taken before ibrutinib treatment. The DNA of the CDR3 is TGTGCCAGCAGCGTAGGGGATGGGACAGCTAAATACGAGCAGTACTTC. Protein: CASSVGDGTAKYEQYF.